This entry features one T cell receptor beta chain sequence. What it binds is unknown. This CDR3 spans 16 amino acids. The J segment lost 5 bases and the V segment lost 3 bases, leaving 5 bases of the junction unmatched. Looked up from germline, CDR1 is SGHRS and CDR2 is YFSETQ. This sample stems from a study of OX40 agonist ivuxolimab in advanced cancers. Turning to the study itself: Cohort: about 80% men, mean age around 60, aged about 23 to 80.

Data came from immunoSEQ multiplex PCR; TCRdb stores just in-frame clones and leaves some out. The sample includes 40,000 to 55,000 clones, roughly 80% of them seen just once. Findings and caveats of the study: Relative to CD4+ cells, CD8+ T cells on average had more expanded clones.

The sample in question was CD4+ or CD8+ T cells sorted from blood, obtained in a trial of the OX40 agonist ivuxolimab. The origin of this receptor is an adult with an advanced solid tumor such as melanoma, head and neck, liver or kidney cancer. V and J are TRBV5-1 and TRBJ2-2, with 12 bases aligning to TRBD2. The CDR3 is CASSSGLAGSTGELFF. CDR3 DNA sequence: TGCGCCAGCAGCTCGGGACTAGCGGGTAGTACCGGGGAGCTGTTTTTT.